Sequencing of this T cell receptor (beta chain) was carried out in a study of T cell responses to AZD1222 COVID-19 vaccine. Study-wide results and caveats: Reportedly, close to half of spike-specific TCRs are directed against unmutated variant regions. Of the AZD1222 recipients, only five to seven were seropositive at baseline.

Some clones are missing from TCRdb's copy, which holds only in-frame ones; the method was immunoSEQ multiplex PCR. The sample holds about 35,000 clones, 85% to 90% seen once. With regard to this clone: The antigen remains undetermined.

This CDR3 contains 15 residues. Trimming took off 4 bases at V and 1 base at J, with 13 bases between the two ends. The germline gives CDR1 MNHNS, CDR2 SASEGT. Sequenced here: peripheral blood, sampled 28 days after the second AZD1222 dose. This TCR was recovered from an adult who received the AZD1222 COVID-19 vaccine. This chain links TRBV6-1 with TRBJ1-1, with D perhaps TRBD1 (6 bases). The chain's CDR3 is CASSAEGGRNTEAFF. DNA of the CDR3: TGTGCCAGCAGTGCAGAGGGGGGGAGGAACACTGAAGCTTTCTTT.